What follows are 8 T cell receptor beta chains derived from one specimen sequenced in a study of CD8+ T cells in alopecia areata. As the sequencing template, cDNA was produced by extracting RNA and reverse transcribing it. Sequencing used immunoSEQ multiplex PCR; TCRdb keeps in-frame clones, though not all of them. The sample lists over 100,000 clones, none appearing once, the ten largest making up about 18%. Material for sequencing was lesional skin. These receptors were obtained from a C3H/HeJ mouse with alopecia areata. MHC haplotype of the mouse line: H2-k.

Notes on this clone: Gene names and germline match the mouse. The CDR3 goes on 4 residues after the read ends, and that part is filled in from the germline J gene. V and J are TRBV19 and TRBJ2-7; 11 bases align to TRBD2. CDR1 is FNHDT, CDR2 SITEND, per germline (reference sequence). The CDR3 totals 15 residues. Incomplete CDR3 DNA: TGTGCCAGCAGGACCCCCGGGACTGGGGGATAT. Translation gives CASRTPGTGGY. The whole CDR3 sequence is CASRTPGTGGYEQYF.

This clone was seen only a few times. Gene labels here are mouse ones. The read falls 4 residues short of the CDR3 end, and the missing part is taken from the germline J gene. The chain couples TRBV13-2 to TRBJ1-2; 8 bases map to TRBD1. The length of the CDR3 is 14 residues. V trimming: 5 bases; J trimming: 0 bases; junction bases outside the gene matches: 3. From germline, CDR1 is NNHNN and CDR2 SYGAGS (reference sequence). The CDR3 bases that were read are TGTGCCAGCGGAGGACAGGGTCCAAACTCC. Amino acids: CASGGQGPNS. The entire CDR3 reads CASGGQGPNSDYTF.

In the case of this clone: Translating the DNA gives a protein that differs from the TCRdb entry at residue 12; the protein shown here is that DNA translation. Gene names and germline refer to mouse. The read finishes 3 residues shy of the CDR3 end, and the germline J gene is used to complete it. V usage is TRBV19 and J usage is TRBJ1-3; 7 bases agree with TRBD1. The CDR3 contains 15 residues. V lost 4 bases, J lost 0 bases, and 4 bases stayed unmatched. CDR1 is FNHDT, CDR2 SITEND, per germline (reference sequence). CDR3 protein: CASSPRGNSGNTLYF. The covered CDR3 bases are TGTGCCAGCAGTCCCAGGGGGAATTCTGGAAATACG. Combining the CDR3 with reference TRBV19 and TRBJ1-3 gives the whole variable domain GGIITQTPKFLIGQEGQKLTLKCQQNFNHDTMYWYRQDSGKGLRLIYYSITENDLQKGDLSEGYDASREKKSSFSLTVTSAQKNEMAVFLCASSPRGNSGNTLYFGEGSRLIVV.

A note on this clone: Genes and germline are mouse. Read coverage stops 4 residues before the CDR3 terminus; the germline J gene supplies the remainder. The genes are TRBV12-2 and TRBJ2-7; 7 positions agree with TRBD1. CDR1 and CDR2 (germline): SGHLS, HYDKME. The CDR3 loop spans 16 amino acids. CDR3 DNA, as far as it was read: TGTGCCAGCTCTCTCGGAGACAGGGAAGGGCTAGAT. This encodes CASSLGDREGLD. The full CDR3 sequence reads CASSLGDREGLDEQYF.

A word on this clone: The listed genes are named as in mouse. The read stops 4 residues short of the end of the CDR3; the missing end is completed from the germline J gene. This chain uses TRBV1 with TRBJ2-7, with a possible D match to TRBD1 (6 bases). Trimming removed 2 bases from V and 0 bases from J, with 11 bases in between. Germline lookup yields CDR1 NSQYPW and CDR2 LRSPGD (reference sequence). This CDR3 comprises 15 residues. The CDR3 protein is CTCSASTGSSYEQYF. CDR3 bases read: TGCACCTGCAGTGCATCCACAGGGTCCTCCTAT.

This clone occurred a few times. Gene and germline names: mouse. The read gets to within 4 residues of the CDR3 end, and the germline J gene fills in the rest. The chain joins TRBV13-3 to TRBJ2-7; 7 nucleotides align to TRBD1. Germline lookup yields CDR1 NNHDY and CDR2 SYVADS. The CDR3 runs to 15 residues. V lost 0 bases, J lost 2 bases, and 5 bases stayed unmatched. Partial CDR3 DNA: TGTGCCAGCAGTGATGCAGGGGGTTACACCTAT. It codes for CASSDAGGYTY. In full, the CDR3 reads CASSDAGGYTYEQYF.

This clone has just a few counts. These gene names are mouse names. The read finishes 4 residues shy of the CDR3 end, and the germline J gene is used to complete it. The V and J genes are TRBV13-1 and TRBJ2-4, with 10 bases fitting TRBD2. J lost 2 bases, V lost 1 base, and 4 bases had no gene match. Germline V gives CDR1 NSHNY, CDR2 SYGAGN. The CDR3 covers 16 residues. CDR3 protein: CASSDPGGALQNTLYF. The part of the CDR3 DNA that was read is TGTGCCAGCAGTGATCCTGGGGGGGCGCTTCAAAAC.

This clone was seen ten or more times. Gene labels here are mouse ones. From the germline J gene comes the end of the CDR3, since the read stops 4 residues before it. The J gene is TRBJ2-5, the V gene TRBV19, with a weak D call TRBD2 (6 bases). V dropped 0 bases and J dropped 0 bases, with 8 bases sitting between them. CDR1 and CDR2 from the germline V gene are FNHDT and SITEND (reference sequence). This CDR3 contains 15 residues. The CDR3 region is CASSIAWGNQDTQYF. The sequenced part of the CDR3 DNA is TGTGCCAGCAGTATAGCTTGGGGGAACCAAGAC.